This T cell receptor beta chain was sequenced in a study of T cell repertoires in cytomegalovirus infection (dated by TCRdb to between 2018 and 2021). About the full investigation: Peptide stimulations targeted recently identified HLA-C-restricted CMV epitopes, whose presentation resists viral immunomodulation, together with well-studied HLA-B-restricted epitopes. The HLA type of each donor mattered for the analysis, because public TCR beta signatures pointed to carriage of CMV infection along with the matching HLA type. The full study reports these points: In both this cohort and an independent cohort of approximately 350 donors, the cumulative frequency of public TCR beta family members distinguished carriers of CMV infection plus the relevant HLA type. In the ex vivo response, HLA-C-restricted CMV-specific TCR beta clonotypes were dominant, and in two of eight donors the single most frequent clonotype came from this HLA-C-restricted group.

There are a few counts of this clonotype. The antigen this receptor binds is unknown. Base-call qualities are not available, and no considerably larger clone is one nucleotide away. Sequencer: Illumina HiSeq 1500. TCRdb cleaned the public reads at Q25 with fastp, built clones with MiXCR and kept in-frame beta chains. Each record represents a unique CDR3 protein, reported with the most common genes and DNA among its rows. The sample table lists about 700,000 distinct CDR3 sequences, about 30% of them with a count of one. The leading ten clones occupy around a sixth of the sample. This specimen's treatment or condition label, per the study, means: in vitro stimulation with specific CMV peptide epitopes to enrich CMV-specific T cells. Sequencing used cultured PBMCs, obtained from culture after CMV antigen stimulation. The origin of this receptor is a human donor in good health (CMV status not recorded). Some clones in this sample may be carry-over from other donors' samples.

The CDR3 in this case is CASSSVTRDRDYEQYF. The base sequence is TGTGCCAGCAGCTCGGTCACCCGGGACAGGGACTACGAGCAGTACTTC. Here the chain combines TRBV7-6 and TRBJ2-7; 9 bases in the middle match TRBD1. CDR1 and CDR2, per the germline V gene, are SGHVS and FNYEAQ. V and J are trimmed by 4 bases and 3 bases, and the gene matches miss 10 bases of the junction. The CDR3 spans 16 residues, from the cysteine through the phenylalanine. The kept DNA is CDR3 alone, 48 bases in frame from the first base.